This is a list of T cell receptor beta chains from one sample in a study of CD8 T cells in Susac syndrome. TCRdb reprocessed the immunoSEQ multiplex PCR reads via MiXCR and lists one record per CDR3 protein. The sample records hundreds of thousands of distinct CDR3 sequences, over 85% being singletons. The sequencing sample was made of CD4+ T cells from PBMCs. Receptor source: a human donor with multiple sclerosis. Both conserved end residues are trimmed from each CDR3. The order of the fields is CDR3 protein, V gene, D gene. D genes are given only for firm matches.

CDR3aa: ASSQVDSHEQF; v_gene: TRBV14; d_gene: .
CDR3aa: ASRGDKRGAF; v_gene: TRBV6-1; d_gene: .
CDR3aa: AWSRGDRGPIEQY; v_gene: TRBV30; d_gene: TRBD1
CDR3aa: ASSLAPAGIMNTEAF; v_gene: TRBV5-4; d_gene: .
CDR3aa: ASSPRTGLAGELF; v_gene: TRBV7-3; d_gene: TRBD1
CDR3aa: SVGTATNTEAF; v_gene: TRBV29-1; d_gene: .
CDR3aa: ASSLGEWTDRTDTQY; v_gene: TRBV4-2; d_gene: .
CDR3aa: SAEPTGATNTEAF; v_gene: TRBV20-1; d_gene: TRBD1
CDR3aa: ASTAQGDTQY; v_gene: TRBV28; d_gene: .
CDR3aa: ASSQQGPNTEAF; v_gene: TRBV6-5; d_gene: TRBD1
CDR3aa: ASGLRDRPTALYEQY; v_gene: TRBV12-5; d_gene: TRBD1
CDR3aa: ASSNGSSGANVLT; v_gene: TRBV6-1; d_gene: .
CDR3aa: SVAGTHDEADKNIQY; v_gene: TRBV29-1; d_gene: .
CDR3aa: ASSELGGSSGNTIY; v_gene: TRBV6-1; d_gene: .
CDR3aa: ASSPSGGWGEQY; v_gene: TRBV14; d_gene: TRBD1
CDR3aa: SVEGQGAVNTEAF; v_gene: TRBV29-1; d_gene: TRBD1
CDR3aa: ASSLRVGQGYSPLH; v_gene: TRBV5-6; d_gene: TRBD1
CDR3aa: ASSHGDRANGYT; v_gene: TRBV23-1; d_gene: TRBD1
CDR3aa: ASSYLRNPYEQY; v_gene: TRBV6-2/TRBV6-3; d_gene: .
CDR3aa: ASSYRGSGELF; v_gene: TRBV2; d_gene: TRBD1
CDR3aa: ASSLGGDNEQF; v_gene: TRBV5-6; d_gene: .
CDR3aa: ASSYNPSYEQY; v_gene: TRBV6-2/TRBV6-3; d_gene: .
CDR3aa: ASSGIIDTEAF; v_gene: TRBV18; d_gene: .
CDR3aa: ASSEARQGTVQY; v_gene: TRBV6-1; d_gene: TRBD1
CDR3aa: ASSPAWRAYT; v_gene: TRBV12-3/TRBV12-4; d_gene: .
CDR3aa: ASSQGEGANSPLH; v_gene: TRBV4-2; d_gene: TRBD1
CDR3aa: ASSPGGPRDTQY; v_gene: TRBV6-5; d_gene: TRBD2
CDR3aa: SVARGWTGGTEAF; v_gene: TRBV29-1; d_gene: TRBD1
CDR3aa: AIKGGDPYEQY; v_gene: TRBV10-3; d_gene: .
CDR3aa: ASTLGTGSAF; v_gene: TRBV2; d_gene: TRBD1
CDR3aa: SAVRRGNTEAF; v_gene: TRBV20-1; d_gene: .
CDR3aa: ASSVRHNYGYT; v_gene: TRBV6-1; d_gene: .
CDR3aa: ASSSMGSGEAF; v_gene: TRBV6-5; d_gene: .
CDR3aa: AWSVRRTHNEQF; v_gene: TRBV30; d_gene: .
CDR3aa: SVEEFANTEAF; v_gene: TRBV29-1; d_gene: .
CDR3aa: ASSLGSLSNEQY; v_gene: TRBV28; d_gene: .
CDR3aa: ASSLGGGPNTDTQY; v_gene: TRBV5-1; d_gene: .
CDR3aa: ASSLGRSAYEQY; v_gene: TRBV12-3/TRBV12-4; d_gene: .
CDR3aa: ASSLETGRHSGANVLT; v_gene: TRBV7-2; d_gene: .
CDR3aa: SVGGRSGNTIY; v_gene: TRBV29-1; d_gene: .
CDR3aa: ASSSSSLGVYGYT; v_gene: TRBV28; d_gene: .
CDR3aa: ASSPGRLSGNTIY; v_gene: TRBV6-5; d_gene: .
CDR3aa: ASSLAGMDIQY; v_gene: TRBV12-3/TRBV12-4; d_gene: .
CDR3aa: ASNYGRLDTPNTGELF; v_gene: TRBV28; d_gene: .
CDR3aa: ASSAGGIVNTEAF; v_gene: TRBV9; d_gene: .
CDR3aa: ASSQVPLREQF; v_gene: TRBV5-4; d_gene: .
CDR3aa: ASSEAPRTGELF; v_gene: TRBV6-1; d_gene: .
CDR3aa: ASSLTSNTEAF; v_gene: TRBV7-3; d_gene: .
CDR3aa: ASSLPSRGRYI; v_gene: TRBV12-3/TRBV12-4; d_gene: .
CDR3aa: ASSQDLAGATGDYGYT; v_gene: TRBV4-1; d_gene: .
CDR3aa: ATSEHGQKNIQY; v_gene: TRBV24-1; d_gene: .